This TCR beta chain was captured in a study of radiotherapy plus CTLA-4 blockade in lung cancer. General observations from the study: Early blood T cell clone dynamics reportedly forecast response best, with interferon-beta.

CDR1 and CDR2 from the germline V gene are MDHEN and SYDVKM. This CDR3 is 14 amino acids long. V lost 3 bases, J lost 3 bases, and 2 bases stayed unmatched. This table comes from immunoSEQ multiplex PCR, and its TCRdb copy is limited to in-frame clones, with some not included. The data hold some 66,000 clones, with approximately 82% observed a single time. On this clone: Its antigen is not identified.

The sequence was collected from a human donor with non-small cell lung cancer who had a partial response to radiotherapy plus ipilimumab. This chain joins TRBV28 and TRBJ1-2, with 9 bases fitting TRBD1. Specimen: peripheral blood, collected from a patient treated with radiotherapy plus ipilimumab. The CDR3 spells CASSFTGGDYGYTF. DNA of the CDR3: TGTGCCAGCAGTTTCACAGGGGGCGACTATGGCTACACCTTC.